This T cell receptor beta chain was sequenced in a study of shared clonotypes between healthy human individuals. Produced via immunoSEQ multiplex PCR; TCRdb's table is partial and in-frame only. The top ten hold about 0.38% of the sample, which has about 2.4 million clones, more than 85% seen once. In the CD4+ fraction, cells were divided into CD45RA+ naive and CD45RA-negative memory subsets. Germline lookup yields CDR1 SGHAT and CDR2 FQNNGV. Trimming shortened V by 5 bases and J by 9 bases, and 14 bases separated the two germline ends. This CDR3 region has 12 residues. The source of this sequence is a man aged 18 to 30 in good health. Some clones in this sample may be carry-over from other donors' samples. The chain links TRBV11-2 to TRBJ2-7; D may be TRBD2 (6 bases). The sample comprised naive CD4+ T cells from PBMCs. Subset in this sample: CD45RA+ positively selected. CDR3 loop: CASSRDLLVQYF. The CDR3 DNA reads as TGTGCCAGCAGCCGGGACTTACTAGTGCAGTACTTC. Together with reference TRBV11-2 and TRBJ2-7, the CDR3 gives the full variable domain: EAGVAQSPRYKIIEKRQSVAFWCNPISGHATLYWYQQILGQGPKLLIQFQNNGVVDDSQLPKDRFSAERLKGVDSTLKIQPAKLEDSAVYLCASSRDLLVQYFGPGTRLTVT.